Listed here is a single TCR beta chain. It has no known antigen specificity. No per-base quality is available; no much larger clone lies one base away. This sample is part of a study of blood T cell repertoires in COVID-19 (dated by TCRdb to the early 2020s). Regarding the study in general: Collaborator samples came from the United States, Italy and Spain and covered acute and convalescent phases of COVID-19. The material from the prospective study consisted of cDNA or gDNA derived from T cells, B-cell-depleted T cells, or PBMCs. Deeply sampled blood TCRbeta repertoires from subjects exposed to, actively infected with, or recovered from COVID-19 were included in the dataset. A de-identified subject ID, COVID-19 status, age in years and sex were almost always included in the sample metadata. The repertoires were released in a freely available public database intended as a resource for research on the immune response to SARS-CoV-2. Samples were obtained from the ongoing ImmuneRACE study (first 160 participants) and from about 1,300 subjects provided by 6 global collaborators. Where HLA class I and class II types were available, the types were taken from metadata supplied by the sample provider, not from assay-based typing. What the authors observed across the whole study: How much clinical and demographic metadata was included differed by source and by participant, and the metadata was provided uncurated.

Whole blood was collected in K2EDTA tubes by collaborating institutions according to the institutions' own protocols. For TCRbeta analysis, collaborators shipped samples in one of three forms: frozen whole blood, isolated PBMCs, or DNA extracted from either of those sample types. The immunoSEQ Assay, a bias-controlled multiplex PCR, was used to amplify TCRbeta CDR3 regions from genomic DNA. Processing in the source paper ran as follows. Nucleated cell counts per sample were estimated from amplification of reference gene primers within the assay. To quantify the absolute abundance of each unique TCRbeta CDR3 rearrangement, sequence reads were collapsed and filtered. For each sample, productive Simpson clonality was calculated as the square root of Simpson's diversity index over productive rearrangements. The immuneACCESS repertoire file appears here via TCRdb, limited to in-frame rearrangements. These files lack a portion of the clones; in checked studies, under half of the deficit traces to unresolved V genes, and the cause of the others is not known. D and trimming were read from the DNA, whereas the V and J calls and clone size are those reported in that table. Across this sample there are around 120,000 clones, with roughly 69% seen only once. In total, the top ten clones hold roughly 6.2% of the sample.

CDR3 length: 13 amino acids, cysteine to phenylalanine. Only CDR3 DNA is held: 39 bases, read in frame from base 1. CDR1 is given as SGHRS and CDR2 as YFSETQ, both from the germline V gene. At the junction V is shortened by 5 bases and J by 4 bases; bases outside the gene matches: 2. The sequencing sample was made of peripheral blood. This receptor was identified in a man older than 75 with acute or convalescent COVID-19. The rearrangement joined TRBV5-1 to TRBJ2-1, with 8 bases in between that match TRBD2. The CDR3 region has the sequence CASRTSEYNEQFF. The DNA sequence follows: TGCGCCAGCAGGACTAGCGAATACAATGAGCAGTTCTTC.